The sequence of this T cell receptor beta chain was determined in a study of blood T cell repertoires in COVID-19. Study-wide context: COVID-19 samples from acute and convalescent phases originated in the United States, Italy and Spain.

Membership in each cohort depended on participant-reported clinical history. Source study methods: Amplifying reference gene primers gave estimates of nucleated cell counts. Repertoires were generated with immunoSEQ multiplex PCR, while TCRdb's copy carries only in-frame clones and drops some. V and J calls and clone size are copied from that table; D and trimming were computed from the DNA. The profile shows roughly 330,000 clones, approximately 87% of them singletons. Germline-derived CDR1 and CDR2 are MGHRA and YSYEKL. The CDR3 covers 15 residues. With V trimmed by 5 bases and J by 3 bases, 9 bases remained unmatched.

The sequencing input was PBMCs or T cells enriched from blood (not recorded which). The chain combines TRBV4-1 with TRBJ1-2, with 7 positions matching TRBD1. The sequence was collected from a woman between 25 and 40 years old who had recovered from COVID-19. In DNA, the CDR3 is TGCGCCAGCAGCTTCGACAGGGATCTCTACTATGGCTACACCTTC. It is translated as CASSFDRDLYYGYTF.